Below are 30 T cell receptor beta chains sequenced from a single sample in a study of breast tumors, draining lymph nodes, adjacent tissues. A single record per CDR3 protein comes from TCRdb applying MiXCR to the multiplex PCR reads. The profile shows approximately 230,000 distinct CDR3 sequences, less than 40% of them singletons. Breast cancer patients provided tissue from their axillary draining lymph nodes. Source material: axillary lymph node tissue. These receptors came from a female donor with breast cancer. Some clones in this sample may be carry-over from other donors' samples.

V usage is TRBV28 and J usage is TRBJ2-5; TRBD2 agrees at 8 bases. This CDR3 region has 15 residues. Germline CDR1 reads MDHEN; CDR2 reads SYDVKM. J was trimmed by 1 base and V by 3 bases; bases with no gene match: 4. The CDR3 sequence is CASSFGSGAQETQYF. The CDR3 bases are TGTGCCAGCAGTTTTGGTAGCGGGGCCCAAGAGACCCAGTACTTC.

This clonotype was seen a few times. The chain recombines TRBV5-6 with TRBJ2-2; D is unresolved. Deletions cut 2 bases from V and 3 bases from J, with 8 bases between. CDR3 length: 14 amino acids. Germline loops: CDR1 SGHDT, CDR2 YYEEEE. The CDR3 protein is CASSFGTDTGELFF. DNA of the CDR3: TGTGCCAGCAGCTTCGGCACAGACACCGGGGAGCTGTTTTTT.

The table lists this clonotype with many counts. The J gene is TRBJ2-3, the V gene TRBV3-1; the D is unclear. CDR1 is LGHDT, CDR2 YNNKEL, per germline (reference sequence). V lost 4 bases, J lost 5 bases, and 7 bases lay in between. The CDR3 length is 12 residues. The CDR3 DNA sequence: TGTGCCAGCAGCCCAGATTTAGATACGCAGTATTTT. Its translation is CASSPDLDTQYF.

This clonotype showed up many times. This chain uses TRBV18 with TRBJ1-2; no reliable D call. The germline V gene encodes CDR1 KGHSH and CDR2 LQKENI. The CDR3 totals 15 residues. The germline V and J ends were trimmed by 3 bases and 2 bases, with 13 bases remaining between them. CDR3 nucleotides: TGTGCCAGCTCACCTTTGGCAGCGGACAACTATGGCTACACCTTC. Its translation is CASSPLAADNYGYTF.

This clonotype occurred a few times. Possible read error: a much larger clone is one base away. The gene calls are TRBV7-2 and TRBJ2-1; 9 bases line up with TRBD2. Germline V lookup: CDR1 SGHTA, CDR2 FQGNSA. This CDR3 is 15 amino acids long. The CDR3 region has the DNA TGTGCCAGCAGCTGGACCGGGACTAGCAGGAGTGAGCAGCTCTTC. Translation gives CASSWTGTSRSEQLF.

Worth noting for this clonotype: The junction and the germline gene differ at one end; a read error may be behind it. The chain employs TRBV6-5 and TRBJ2-1, with TRBD2 matching 9 bases. Germline V gene lookup returns CDR1 MNHEY and CDR2 SVGAGI. This CDR3 comprises 17 residues. CDR3 sequence reads: CASSHSIVAGAYNEQFF. The CDR3, as DNA: TGTGCCAGCAGTCACTCGATTGTAGCGGGGGCCTACAATGAGCAGTTCTTC.

The V call is TRBV19, the J call TRBJ1-2; D unclear. V lost 5 bases, J lost 7 bases, and 17 bases lay in between. Germline CDR1 LNHDA, CDR2 SQIVND (reference sequence). The CDR3 spans 14 residues. CDR3 in amino acids: CASSPRFGLGGYTF. The CDR3 DNA reads TGTGCCAGTAGTCCCCGTTTCGGGCTCGGTGGCTACACCTTC. Full variable domain (outside the CDR3, taken from reference TRBV19 and TRBJ1-2): DGGITQSPKYLFRKEGQNVTLSCEQNLNHDAMYWYRQDPGQGLRLIYYSQIVNDFQKGDIAEGYSVSREKKESFPLTVTSAQKNPTAFYLCASSPRFGLGGYTFGSGTRLTVV.

This clonotype has just one count. The chain couples TRBV5-1 to TRBJ1-1; no clear D gene. Trimming removed 0 bases at V and 4 bases at J, with 13 bases between. CDR3 length equals 15 residues. Germline CDR1 and CDR2: SGHRS and YFSETQ. The CDR3 reads CASSLEQTRATEAFF. The CDR3, as DNA: TGCGCCAGCAGCTTGGAACAGACGCGAGCCACTGAAGCTTTCTTT.

This clonotype has only a few counts. This chain's CDR3 is CASSDGRPGEQYF. As DNA, the CDR3 is TGTGCCAGCAGTGACGGGAGACCGGGCGAGCAGTACTTC. The chain joins TRBV27 to TRBJ2-7; TRBD2 is a possible D gene (6 bases). With 5 bases removed from V and 6 bases from J, the gap between germline ends came to 14 bases. CDR3 length: 13 residues. The germline CDR1 and CDR2 sequences are MNHEY and SMNVEV (reference sequence).

Ten or more counts support this clonotype. The chain uses TRBV5-5 and TRBJ2-7; TRBD2 is a possible D gene (5 bases). Germline assignment: CDR1 SGHKS and CDR2 YYEKEE (reference sequence). The CDR3 totals 14 residues. V was cut by 0 bases and J by 2 bases, with 9 bases left in between. DNA for the CDR3: TGTGCCAGCAGCTTGGCCAGGAGGCCCTACGAGCAGTACTTC. This translates into CASSLARRPYEQYF.

As regards this clonotype: With a much larger clone just one base away, this may be a read error. V and J are TRBV6-1 and TRBJ2-5; D is perhaps TRBD2 (6 bases). The CDR3 totals 13 residues. Germline values: CDR1 MNHNS, CDR2 SASEGT. The V end was cut by 2 bases, the J end by 9 bases, with 13 bases between. The CDR3 coding sequence is TGTGCCAGCAGTGAATGGTTGGGGGAGGCCCAGTACTTC. Translating it yields CASSEWLGEAQYF.

This clonotype was observed at least ten times. The gene calls are TRBV4-1 and TRBJ1-4; no reliable D call. This CDR3 has 13 amino acids. Per germline, CDR1 MGHRA and CDR2 YSYEKL. The V end lost 1 base, the J end lost 8 bases, and 8 bases lay between the germline ends. CDR3 in DNA: TGCGCCAGCAGCCAAGTCGTGGGGGAAAAACTGTTTTTT. Translating it yields CASSQVVGEKLFF.

The rearrangement uses TRBV7-9 and TRBJ1-5; 7 nucleotides line up with TRBD1. CDR1 SEHNR and CDR2 FQNEAQ come from the germline V gene (reference sequence). The CDR3 contains 16 residues. The V gene end was trimmed by 0 bases and the J gene end by 12 bases; junction bases not matched to a gene: 14. DNA of the CDR3: TGTGCCAGCAGCTTAGCGGGACCAGGGGGGGAAGAGTACCAGCATTTT. It specifies CASSLAGPGGEEYQHF.

Of note for this clonotype: A much bigger clone sits one base away, suggesting this may be a read error. The chain couples TRBV5-1 to TRBJ2-3, with TRBD2 as a possible D gene (6 bases). The CDR3 is 14 amino acids. Germline lookup yields CDR1 SGHRS and CDR2 YFSETQ. The CDR3 region has the DNA TGCGCCAGCAGCTTTGACGGGAGCACAGGTACGCAGTATTTT. Amino acids: CASSFDGSTGTQYF.

This clonotype occurred many times. The CDR3 loop reads CASRTGTGSYEQYF. The CDR3 bases are TGCGCCAGCAGAACCGGGACAGGCTCCTACGAGCAGTACTTC. The chain uses TRBV5-1 and TRBJ2-7; 8 bases align to TRBD1. The CDR3 length is 14 residues. Germline trimming cut 5 bases from V and 0 bases from J; bases unmatched to any gene: 4. Germline V gene data show CDR1 as SGHRS and CDR2 as YFSETQ.

This clonotype was picked up many times. This chain connects TRBV10-3 to TRBJ2-1; 9 bases match TRBD2. In germline, CDR1 is ENHRY, CDR2 SYGVKD. This CDR3 spans 16 amino acids. V dropped 2 bases and J dropped 9; count of bases not matched to a gene: 11. This chain's CDR3 is CAISEARGRGGGEQFF. The CDR3 DNA is TGTGCCATCAGTGAGGCCAGAGGGCGGGGGGGCGGTGAGCAGTTCTTC.

This clonotype has just one count. The chain employs TRBV5-8 and TRBJ1-4; 8 positions match TRBD1. The length of the CDR3 is 13 residues. The ends lost 4 bases at V and 11 bases at J; junction bases unmatched: 7. Germline-derived CDR1 and CDR2 are SGHTS and YDEGEE. CDR3 nucleotide sequence: TGTGCCAGCAGCAAACGGGACAGGATTAAACTGTTTTTT. Protein: CASSKRDRIKLFF. Combining the CDR3 with reference TRBV5-8 and TRBJ1-4 gives the whole variable domain EAGVTQSPTHLIKTRGQQATLRCSPISGHTSVYWYQQALGLGLQFLLWYDEGEERNRGNFPPRFSGRQFPNYSSELNVNALELEDSALYLCASSKRDRIKLFFGSGTQLSVL.

The chain carries TRBV10-3 and TRBJ2-1, with D tentatively TRBD2 (7 bases). The CDR3 contains 19 residues. The germline V gene has CDR1 ENHRY and CDR2 SYGVKD. With 2 bases removed from V and 4 bases from J, the gap between germline ends came to 24 bases. The CDR3 coding sequence is TGTGCCATCAGTGAGGAAAGTGGCGGGGGACAACCTTCTTACAATGAGCAGTTCTTC. This sequence encodes CAISEESGGGQPSYNEQFF.

For this clonotype: A read error is possible here, since a much larger clone lies one base away. This chain joins TRBV11-1 and TRBJ1-4; 10 bases are shared with TRBD1. The CDR3 covers 12 residues. The germline V gene encodes CDR1 SGHAT and CDR2 FQDESV (reference sequence). With 1 base clipped from V and 16 bases from J, the junction kept 3 bases outside the gene matches. CDR3 nucleotide sequence: TGTGCCAGCAGCTTAGGACAGGGGGCTCCGTTTTTT. Its translation: CASSLGQGAPFF.

This clonotype has ten or more counts. The V call is TRBV9, the J call TRBJ2-1, with 10 bases identical to TRBD2. The CDR3 length is 14 residues. Germline loops: CDR1 SGDLS, CDR2 YYNGEE. J was trimmed by 9 bases and V by 3 bases; bases with no gene match: 6. The CDR3 DNA reads as TGTGCCAGCAGCGCAAGCGGGGGGGTTGGTGAGCAGTTCTTC. It codes for CASSASGGVGEQFF.

The rearrangement links TRBV4-1 to TRBJ1-5; 8 bases map to TRBD1. V trimming: 0 bases; J trimming: 6 bases; junction bases outside the gene matches: 4. The CDR3 runs to 15 residues. CDR1 MGHRA and CDR2 YSYEKL come from the germline V gene. CDR3 residues: CASSQDSGGSQPQHF. The CDR3 DNA sequence: TGCGCCAGCAGCCAAGATTCAGGGGGCAGTCAGCCCCAGCATTTT.

Regarding this clonotype: A read error may explain this, as a much larger clone is one base away. The chain joins TRBV5-1 to TRBJ2-2, with TRBD2 matching 11 bases. Per germline, CDR1 SGHRS and CDR2 YFSETQ. The CDR3 extends over 18 amino acids. Here the CDR3 reads CASSDLASGGSNAGELFF. The CDR3 region has the DNA TGCGCCAGCAGCGACCTCGCTAGCGGGGGGTCGAACGCCGGGGAGCTGTTTTTT.

This clonotype was counted ten times or more. V usage is TRBV2 and J usage is TRBJ1-6; the D gene is possibly TRBD1 (6 bases). The CDR3 extends over 16 amino acids. V lost 3 bases, J lost 8 bases, and 17 bases lay in between. Germline CDR1 reads SNHLY; CDR2 reads FYNNEI. The CDR3 sequence: CASSDPGQGHYSPLHF. The CDR3 DNA reads TGTGCCAGCAGTGATCCGGGCCAGGGGCATTATTCACCCCTCCACTTT.

As to this clonotype: The germline gene is not matched at one end of the junction; a read error may be the cause. The chain uses TRBV11-2 and TRBJ2-1; D is undetermined. Per the germline V gene, CDR1 is SGHAT and CDR2 is FQNNGV. The CDR3 length is 15 residues. For the CDR3, the DNA is TGTGCCAGCAGCTCCCGACTGGGCCCATACAATGAGCAGCTCTTC. This sequence encodes CASSSRLGPYNEQLF. The variable domain in full, with the rest retrieved from reference TRBV11-2 and TRBJ2-1, is EAGVAQSPRYKIIEKRQSVAFWCNPISGHATLYWYQQILGQGPKLLIQFQNNGVVDDSQLPKDRFSAERLKGVDSTLKIQPAKLEDSAVYLCASSSRLGPYNEQLFGPGTRLTVL.

V and J are TRBV20-1 and TRBJ2-5, with 8 bases that match TRBD1. The V and J ends lost 3 bases and 7 bases, in that order; junction bases with no gene match: 7. Germline V gene lookup returns CDR1 DFQATT and CDR2 SNEGSKA (reference sequence). The CDR3 has 13 amino acids. DNA for the CDR3: TGCAGTGCTAGGCGGACAGGGTTGGGGACCCAGTACTTC. This encodes CSARRTGLGTQYF.

In this sample, this clonotype turned up many times. This rearrangement joins TRBV15 to TRBJ2-3; perhaps D is TRBD1 or TRBD2 (5 bases each). There are 14 residues in the CDR3. Looked up from germline, CDR1 is LNHNV and CDR2 is YYDKDF (reference sequence). Trimming pared 5 bases from V and 4 bases from J, leaving 13 bases between. In DNA form, the CDR3 reads TGTGCCACCAGCGGGGGTGGTCCCTCAGATACGCAGTATTTT. Translated: CATSGGGPSDTQYF.

The rearrangement joins TRBV2 to TRBJ2-4, with a tentative D call TRBD2 (6 bases). The germline gives CDR1 SNHLY, CDR2 FYNNEI. There are 16 residues in the CDR3. Deletions cut 2 bases from V and 3 bases from J, with 14 bases between. In DNA form, the CDR3 reads TGTGCCAGCAGTGAAAGGGCGGGAACCAACAAAAACATTCAGTACTTC. Residues: CASSERAGTNKNIQYF.

This clonotype was seen many times. The rearrangement links TRBV24-1 to TRBJ2-3; no definite D call. Germline values: CDR1 KGHDR, CDR2 SFDVKD. The CDR3 has 13 residues. Trimming pared 3 bases from V and 0 bases from J, leaving 3 bases between. The CDR3 here is CATSDPSTDTQYF. DNA of the CDR3: TGTGCCACCAGTGATCCTAGCACAGATACGCAGTATTTT.

A remark on this clonotype: A much larger clonotype is one base distant, so this may be a read error. The chain is built from TRBV7-2 and TRBJ2-3; TRBD1 aligns across 7 bases. The J call is doubtful: the DNA matches TRBJ1-5 better. This CDR3 is 15 amino acids long. Per germline, CDR1 SGHTA and CDR2 FQGNSA. As DNA, the CDR3 is TGTGCCAGCAGACCCCGGGACAGACGCACAGATACGCAGCATTTT. It encodes CASRPRDRRTDTQHF.

Concerning this clonotype itself: A much larger clone differs from this one at a single base, so this may be a read error. This CDR3 fails to terminate in the conserved phenylalanine or tryptophan, so it likely reflects a read error. V is TRBV14 and J is TRBJ2-3; no reliable D call. This CDR3 comprises 13 residues. Trimming removed 3 bases at V and 2 bases at J, with 6 bases between. Germline V CDR1 and CDR2: SGHDN, FVKESK. CDR3 amino acids: CASSHRLTDTQYS. CDR3 coding DNA: TGTGCCAGCAGCCACAGACTCACAGATACGCAGTATTCT.